In this sample, the clone carrying this TCR beta chain turned up a few times. Its cognate antigen is unknown. One entry per CDR3 protein, called by TCRdb with MiXCR from the 5' RACE reads. The table has some 300,000 distinct CDR3 sequences, 3.6% seen once. The entry originates in a study of T cells after yellow fever vaccination. Study-wide results and caveats: Weaker overall, the secondary response nonetheless peaked faster (day 5 versus 15). Once the booster was given, most primary-vaccination clones reappeared, at just under 98% for CD4 and over 85% for CD8. Clonotypes found in both CD4 and CD8 compartments made up a small share.

The sequence was obtained from a man between 18 and 29 years old who received the YFV17D yellow fever vaccine. Source: PBMCs, taken on the day of the yellow fever booster vaccination.

The CDR3 is CASSQEGWGGDTQYF. In nucleotides, the CDR3 is TGCGCCAGCAGCCAAGAAGGTTGGGGAGGAGATACGCAGTATTTT. This sequence joins TRBV4-1 and TRBJ2-3; D might be TRBD2 (6 bases). The germline V gene has CDR1 MGHRA and CDR2 YSYEKL. Trimming shortened V by 0 bases and J by 5 bases, and 12 bases separated the two germline ends. This CDR3 is built from 15 residues.